This TCR beta chain originates from a study of shared clonotypes between healthy human individuals. Points from the study as a whole: Specimens sampled were limited to blood, with tissue repertoires likely differing.

With regard to this clone: Its antigen is not known.

Germline V gives CDR1 SGHAT, CDR2 FQNNGV. This CDR3 comprises 15 residues. Trimming cost V 1 base and J 4 bases, with 13 bases left between them. Replicate sorted-subset PCRs were loaded with approximately 200 ng DNA, 30,000 to 35,000 T cell genomes. The table came from immunoSEQ multiplex PCR; TCRdb's copy has only in-frame clones and leaves some out. The sample records a few million clones, more than 80% being singletons. CD4+ cells underwent separation, giving CD45RA+ naive and CD45RA-negative memory subsets. The sequence was obtained from a man between 18 and 29 years old in good health. Material: naive CD4+ T cells sorted from blood. The subset: CD45RA+ positively selected. The chain employs TRBV11-2 and TRBJ1-1, with D unclear. Here the CDR3 DNA reads TGTGCCAGCAGCTTAGGTGAACGGGGTTTCACTGAAGCTTTCTTT. This translates into CASSLGERGFTEAFF.